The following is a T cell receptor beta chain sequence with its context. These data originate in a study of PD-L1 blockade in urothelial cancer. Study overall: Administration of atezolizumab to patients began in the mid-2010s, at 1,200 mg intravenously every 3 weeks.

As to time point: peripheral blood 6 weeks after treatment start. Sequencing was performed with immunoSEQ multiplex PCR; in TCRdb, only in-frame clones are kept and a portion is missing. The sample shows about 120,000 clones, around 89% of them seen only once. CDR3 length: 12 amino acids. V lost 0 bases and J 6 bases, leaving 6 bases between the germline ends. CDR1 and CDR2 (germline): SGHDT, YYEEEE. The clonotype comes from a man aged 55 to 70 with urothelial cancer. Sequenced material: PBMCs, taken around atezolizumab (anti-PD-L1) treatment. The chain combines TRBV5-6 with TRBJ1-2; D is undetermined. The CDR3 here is CASSLGQDGYTF. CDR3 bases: TGTGCCAGCAGCTTGGGCCAGGATGGCTACACCTTC.